This T cell receptor beta chain appears in the sequencing data of a study of shared clonotypes between healthy human individuals. Findings of the study overall: The low donor count limited represented genetic and exposure-history diversity. An expected dependence of interdonor clonotype sharing on sequencing depth was noted. Exclusively blood specimens were collected; tissue repertoires likely differ.

As regards this clone: Antigen specificity is unknown.

CDR1 and CDR2 (germline): SGHTA, FQGNSA. The CDR3 is 15 amino acids. V lost 5 bases and J lost 2, with 16 bases in between. Sequencing was performed with immunoSEQ multiplex PCR; in TCRdb, only in-frame clones are kept and a portion is missing. The sample includes about 600,000 clones, around 78% of them seen just once. The sample consisted of PBMCs. The J gene is TRBJ2-7, the V gene TRBV7-2; possibly TRBD2 for D (6 bases). The TCR comes from a woman aged 40 to 50 in good health. Some clones in this sample may be carry-over from other donors' samples. CDR3 sequence reads: CASSPWGVPTYEQYF. In DNA, the CDR3 is TGTGCCAGCAGCCCCTGGGGGGTACCGACCTACGAGCAGTACTTC. The whole variable domain, remainder taken from reference TRBV7-2 and TRBJ2-7, is GAGVSQSPSNKVTEKGKDVELRCDPISGHTALYWYRQSLGQGLEFLIYFQGNSAPDKSGLPSDRFSAERTGGSVSTLTIQRTQQEDSAVYLCASSPWGVPTYEQYFGPGTRLTVT.